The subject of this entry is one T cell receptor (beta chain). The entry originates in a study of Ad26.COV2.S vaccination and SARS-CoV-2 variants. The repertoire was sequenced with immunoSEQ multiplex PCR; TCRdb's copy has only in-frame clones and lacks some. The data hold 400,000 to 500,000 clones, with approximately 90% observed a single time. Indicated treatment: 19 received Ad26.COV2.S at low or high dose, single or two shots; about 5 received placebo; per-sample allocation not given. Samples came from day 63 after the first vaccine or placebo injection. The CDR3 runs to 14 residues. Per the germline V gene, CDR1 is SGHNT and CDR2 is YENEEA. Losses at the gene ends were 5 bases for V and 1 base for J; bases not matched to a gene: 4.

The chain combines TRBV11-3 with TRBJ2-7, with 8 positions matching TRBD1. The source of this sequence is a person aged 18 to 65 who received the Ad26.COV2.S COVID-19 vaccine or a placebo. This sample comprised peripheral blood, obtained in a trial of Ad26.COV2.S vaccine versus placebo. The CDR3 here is CASSPRQGSYEQYF. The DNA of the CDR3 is TGTGCCAGCAGCCCACGACAGGGGTCCTACGAGCAGTACTTC. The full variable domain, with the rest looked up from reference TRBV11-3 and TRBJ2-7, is EAGVVQSPRYKIIEKKQPVAFWCNPISGHNTLYWYLQNLGQGPELLIRYENEEAVDDSQLPKDRFSAERLKGVDSTLKIQPAELGDSAVYLCASSPRQGSYEQYFGPGTRLTVT.